Detailed here is one T cell receptor (beta chain). No antigen is known for it. Together with a sample-barcoded 5' primer, a J-beta primer mix was included in a second PCR lasting roughly 6 to 12 cycles. TCRdb analysed the 5' RACE reads with MiXCR anew, one entry per CDR3 protein. The table includes hundreds of thousands of distinct CDR3 sequences, around 43% detected once. These data are taken from a study of blood T cells in healthy people across ages. Study details: Through template switching, about one barcoded beta molecule was captured per two T cells, as measured in model experiments. General study results and limits: Roughly linearly, TCR beta diversity per million T cells fell as age increased.

CDR1 SQVTM and CDR2 ANQGSEA come from the germline V gene. The CDR3 totals 15 residues. The V segment lost 4 bases and the J segment 5 bases; nucleotides outside the gene matches: 13. The rearrangement joins TRBV29-1 to TRBJ1-2; 7 positions match TRBD1. The sample consisted of blood. This sequence originates from a man in his 60s in good health. CDR3 nucleotides: TGCAGCGTTGGATCCCCAGGGGGTTCCCTTTATGGCTACACCTTC. It is translated as CSVGSPGGSLYGYTF.